This T cell receptor beta chain was recorded in a study of PD-L1 blockade in urothelial cancer. Background on the study: Patients took up atezolizumab in 2014 at 1,200 mg intravenously every 3 weeks. Median blood clonality was roughly 0.078, with tens of thousands of unique TCRs. Of under 30 patients, twenty-five were males with bladder-origin urothelial cancer.

The V gene's germline CDR1 is KGHSY and CDR2 FQNENV. This CDR3 spans 15 amino acids. The V end lost 0 bases, the J end lost 7 bases, and 15 bases lay between the germline ends. The time point: pretreatment peripheral blood. With respect to this clone: Antigen: not known.

TCRdb's table, derived via immunoSEQ multiplex PCR, lists solely in-frame clones and lacks some. Of 85,000 to 95,000 clones detected, roughly 90% appear once; the ten largest clones hold about 1%. General study findings and limits: Durable-benefit cases showed more tumor-associated blood clone expansion at 3 weeks.

The chain carries TRBV16 and TRBJ1-2, with TRBD1 as a possible D gene (5 bases). The sequencing here drew on PBMCs, taken around atezolizumab (anti-PD-L1) treatment. The sequence derives from a woman older than 75 with urothelial cancer. This CDR3 is CASSQSIGDITGYTF. CDR3 nucleotides: TGTGCCAGCAGCCAATCGATAGGGGATATAACTGGCTACACCTTC.